The 21 T cell receptor beta chains presented below share a single source sample, sequenced in a study of T cell changes during pregnancy in multiple sclerosis (dated by TCRdb to the late 2010s). Receptor amplification or capture employed the immunoSEQ multiplex PCR assay. The clones in this table, taken by TCRdb from immuneACCESS, are in-frame only. Not every clone is retained; where verified, under half of the shortfall comes from an unresolved V gene, and the cause of the rest is unknown. The sample contains fewer than 80,000 clones, roughly 91% of them found a single time. Together, the top ten hold 0.25% to 0.3% of the sample. Here the sequenced sample was CD4+ T cells from peripheral blood mononuclear cells, taken in the third trimester of pregnancy. These receptors came from a female donor in good health, enrolled as a control in a pregnancy study.

The chain employs TRBV30 and TRBJ2-4, with D possibly being TRBD1 (6 bases). The CDR3 runs to 14 residues. Trimming took off 5 bases at V and 0 bases at J, with 11 bases between the two ends. Germline V gene lookup returns CDR1 GTSNPN and CDR2 SVGIG (reference sequence). The CDR3 sequence: CAWARTVAKNIQYF. CDR3 nucleotide sequence: TGTGCCTGGGCAAGGACAGTAGCCAAAAACATTCAGTACTTC.

The genes are TRBV5-5 and TRBJ1-5; a weak D match, TRBD1 (6 bases). Germline V gene sequence: CDR1 SGHKS, CDR2 YYEKEE (reference sequence). This CDR3 is built from 16 residues. V was clipped by 1 base and J by 15 bases, with 26 bases between them. The CDR3 DNA reads as TGTGCCAGCAGCTTGCGGGACACCAACGATGGACGAGCCCTGCATTTT. This codes for CASSLRDTNDGRALHF.

This clone was counted once. V usage is TRBV11-3 and J usage is TRBJ2-7; 7 bases are a match to TRBD2. This CDR3 is built from 13 residues. Germline assignment: CDR1 SGHNT and CDR2 YENEEA. V lost 3 bases to trimming and J lost 5 bases; unmatched junction nucleotides: 4. CDR3 amino acids: CASSLSGGNEQYF. The CDR3 DNA reads as TGTGCCAGCAGCTTGTCCGGGGGGAACGAGCAGTACTTC.

J is TRBJ1-1 and V is TRBV19; 9 nucleotides agree with TRBD1. The CDR3 sequence is 15 residues long. The germline V gene has CDR1 LNHDA and CDR2 SQIVND (reference sequence). The trim removed 8 bases at V and 4 bases at J, leaving 11 bases unmatched. The CDR3 loop is CASFSGTGYSTEAFF. Here the CDR3 DNA reads TGTGCCAGTTTCTCCGGGACAGGGTACAGCACTGAAGCTTTCTTT.

The rearrangement uses TRBV7-9 and TRBJ1-1; weak D call: TRBD1 (6 bases). CDR3 length equals 12 residues. Trimming took 5 bases from V and 10 from J, leaving 14 bases between them. Germline CDR1 reads SEHNR; CDR2 reads FQNEAQ (reference sequence). DNA for the CDR3: TGTGCCAGCAGCCAAAACAGGGAAAGAGCTTTCTTT. This codes for CASSQNRERAFF.

This chain connects TRBV2 to TRBJ2-1; the D gene is possibly TRBD1 (5 bases). This CDR3 comprises 13 residues. Germline CDR1 is SNHLY and CDR2 is FYNNEI. V dropped 3 bases and J dropped 6 bases, with 9 bases sitting between them. The CDR3 protein is CASSDDSINEQFF. CDR3 nucleotide sequence: TGTGCCAGCAGTGACGACAGTATCAATGAGCAGTTCTTC. The whole variable domain, filled in from reference TRBV2 and TRBJ2-1, reads EPEVTQTPSHQVTQMGQEVILRCVPISNHLYFYWYRQILGQKVEFLVSFYNNEISEKSEIFDDQFSVERPDGSNFTLKIRSTKLEDSAMYFCASSDDSINEQFFGPGTRLTVL.

Remarks on this clone: Relative to the germline gene, one junction end is altered; a read error may explain this. J is TRBJ1-2 and V is TRBV7-3; 8 bases fit TRBD1. The CDR3 is 12 residues long. Germline values: CDR1 SGHTA, CDR2 FQGTGA. CDR3 in amino acids: CASSLRRGRLAF. The CDR3 DNA is TGTGCCAGCAGCTTACGCAGGGGGCGCCTTGCCTTC.

This chain uses TRBV7-3 with TRBJ2-7, with 9 positions matching TRBD1. Germline V gives CDR1 SGHTA, CDR2 FQGTGA. The V segment lost 5 bases and the J segment 3 bases; nucleotides outside the gene matches: 5. CDR3 length: 14 amino acids. CDR3 nucleotides: TGTGCCAGCAGCCCCGGGACAGGGCACTACGAGCAGTACTTC. The encoded protein is CASSPGTGHYEQYF.

This clone was seen once. The rearrangement uses TRBV15 and TRBJ1-1, with D possibly being TRBD1 (5 bases). Germline loops: CDR1 LNHNV, CDR2 YYDKDF (reference sequence). The CDR3 extends over 13 amino acids. V was cut by 1 base and J by 6 bases, with 9 bases left in between. CDR3 sequence (DNA): TGTGCCACCAGCAGAGGCGGGGGGGCTGAAGCTTTCTTT. Protein sequence: CATSRGGGAEAFF. The full variable domain, with the rest looked up from reference TRBV15 and TRBJ1-1, is DAMVIQNPRYQVTQFGKPVTLSCSQTLNHNVMYWYQQKSSQAPKLLFHYYDKDFNNEADTPDNFQSRRPNTSFCFLDIRSPGLGDTAMYLCATSRGGGAEAFFGQGTRLTVV.

In nucleotides, the CDR3 is TGTGCCAGCAGGACGGGGGGCGCGGTGTATGGCTACACCTTC. Translated, it gives CASRTGGAVYGYTF. The rearrangement links TRBV7-9 to TRBJ1-2; D may be TRBD1 (6 bases). Between the trimmed V and J ends, which lost 6 bases and 5 bases, there was a span of 16 bases. CDR3 length: 14 residues. Germline values: CDR1 SEHNR, CDR2 FQNEAQ (reference sequence).

The rearrangement joins TRBV2 to TRBJ1-6; the D gene is possibly TRBD1 (5 bases). This CDR3 contains 14 residues. V was pared by 5 bases and J by 5 bases, with 10 bases between. Germline CDR1 reads SNHLY; CDR2 reads FYNNEI. The CDR3 nucleotides read TGTGCCAGCAGTAGACAGATAAATAATTCACCCCTCCACTTT. It encodes CASSRQINNSPLHF.

The chain has TRBV4-1 and TRBJ1-1; maybe TRBD1 (6 bases). This CDR3 has 15 amino acids. Germline lookup yields CDR1 MGHRA and CDR2 YSYEKL. The V end lost 3 bases, the J end lost 1 base, and 12 bases lay between the germline ends. The CDR3 here is CASSQTGSPNTEAFF. The CDR3 DNA is TGCGCCAGCAGCCAGACAGGCTCACCGAACACTGAAGCTTTCTTT.

The genes are TRBV10-2 and TRBJ1-6; D gene unclear. CDR1 WSHSY and CDR2 SAAADI come from the germline V gene. With 6 bases removed from V and 10 bases from J, the gap between germline ends came to 13 bases. This CDR3 contains 13 residues. CDR3 in DNA: TGCGCCAGCAGCCCCGCGGGCGAATCACCCCTCCACTTT. Residues: CASSPAGESPLHF.

On this clone: Sequence at one end of the junction differs from germline and may be a read error. The chain combines TRBV7-7 with TRBJ2-1; 8 nucleotides align to TRBD2. This CDR3 region has 16 residues. Germline assignment: CDR1 SSHAT and CDR2 FNYEAQ (reference sequence). The CDR3 nucleotides read TGTGCTAGCAGCTTGGGCGCGGGGGGCTCCTACAATGAGCAGTTCTTC. Its translation is CASSLGAGGSYNEQFF.

The CDR3 bases are TGTGCCAGCAGCTTTCAGTACAATGAGCAGTTCTTC. Protein sequence: CASSFQYNEQFF. V gene TRBV5-8 combines with J gene TRBJ2-1; D is unresolved. Per the germline V gene, CDR1 is SGHTS and CDR2 is YDEGEE. The CDR3 has 12 amino acids. V was trimmed by 2 bases and J by 4 bases, leaving 4 bases between them.

The V and J genes are TRBV6-6 and TRBJ1-6, with 9 bases fitting TRBD1. CDR1 is MNHNY, CDR2 SVGAGI, per germline (reference sequence). The ends lost 6 bases at V and 6 bases at J; junction bases unmatched: 6. The CDR3 extends over 15 amino acids. The CDR3 here is CASSPGQGFNSPLHF. For the CDR3, the DNA is TGTGCCAGCAGCCCGGGACAGGGTTTTAATTCACCCCTCCACTTT.

V gene TRBV7-3 combines with J gene TRBJ1-4; D ambiguous. CDR1 and CDR2 from the germline V gene are SGHTA and FQGTGA. Trimming removed 6 bases from V and 2 bases from J, with 10 bases in between. The CDR3 loop spans 14 amino acids. DNA of the CDR3: TGTGCCAGCAGTTCGCAGGCGACTAATGAAAAACTGTTTTTT. It codes for CASSSQATNEKLFF. Together with reference TRBV7-3 and TRBJ1-4, the CDR3 gives the full variable domain: GAGVSQTPSNKVTEKGKYVELRCDPISGHTALYWYRQSLGQGPEFLIYFQGTGAADDSGLPNDRFFAVRPEGSVSTLKIQRTERGDSAVYLCASSSQATNEKLFFGSGTQLSVL.

This chain joins TRBV9 and TRBJ2-5; D remains ambiguous. CDR3 length: 14 amino acids. The V end was cut by 4 bases, the J end by 1 base, with 11 bases between. In germline, CDR1 is SGDLS, CDR2 YYNGEE. CDR3 sequence: CASSTSSGQETQYF. CDR3 in DNA: TGTGCCAGCAGCACATCTAGTGGCCAAGAGACCCAGTACTTC.

This rearrangement joins TRBV7-9 to TRBJ2-2; TRBD1 matches at 10 bases. Germline-derived CDR1 and CDR2 are SEHNR and FQNEAQ (reference sequence). V was pared by 5 bases and J by 6 bases, with 6 bases of the junction left unmatched. The CDR3 loop spans 15 amino acids. CDR3 DNA: TGTGCCAGCAGCCCAGGGGGGACAGGGGCCGGGGAGCTGTTTTTT. This encodes CASSPGGTGAGELFF.

The chain recombines TRBV5-6 with TRBJ1-1, with D maybe TRBD1 (6 bases). V shed 0 bases and J shed 0 bases, with 9 bases lying between them. In germline, CDR1 is SGHDT, CDR2 YYEEEE. CDR3 length: 15 amino acids. The CDR3 loop reads CASSLADRLNTEAFF. CDR3 sequence (DNA): TGTGCCAGCAGCTTGGCCGACAGGTTGAACACTGAAGCTTTCTTT.

The chain recombines TRBV6-5 with TRBJ1-1, with 9 positions matching TRBD1. Germline V gene sequence: CDR1 MNHEY, CDR2 SVGAGI. V gave up 6 bases and J gave up 5 bases; unmatched junction bases: 4. This CDR3 contains 13 residues. CDR3 protein: CASRGQGSTEAFF. The DNA for the CDR3 is TGTGCCAGCAGGGGACAGGGTAGTACTGAAGCTTTCTTT.